The clone carrying this T cell receptor beta chain occurred a few times. In germline, CDR1 is SGHVS, CDR2 FQNEAQ. The ends lost 4 bases at V and 7 bases at J; junction bases unmatched: 12. The CDR3 contains 16 residues. All enrollees were about 18 to 90 years old and from about two dozen US areas. Donors were grouped by their self-reported clinical history. Measured with immunoSEQ multiplex PCR; TCRdb has only the in-frame clones, and not every one. Among 320,000 or so clones listed, around 90% were seen once. These data originate in a study of blood T cell repertoires in COVID-19. The sequence came from a man aged 30 to 45 who had recovered from COVID-19. The chain carries TRBV7-8 and TRBJ1-1; TRBD1 agrees at 10 bases. Input material: PBMCs or T cells enriched from blood (not recorded which). The CDR3 nucleotides are TGTGCCAGCAGCTACTGGGACAGGGGTACTACCGATGAAGCTTTCTTT. This translates into CASSYWDRGTTDEAFF. The full variable domain, rest sourced from reference TRBV7-8 and TRBJ1-1, is GAGVSQSPRYKVAKRGQDVALRCDPISGHVSLFWYQQALGQGPEFLTYFQNEAQLDKSGLPSDRFFAERPEGSVSTLKIQRTQQEDSAVYLCASSYWDRGTTDEAFFGQGTRLTVV.